The TCR beta chain under discussion was sequenced for a study of blood T cells in healthy people across ages. Study results and limitations: TCR beta diversity, measured per million T cells, fell in a roughly linear way with age.

On this clonotype itself: What it binds is not known. Compared with germline, one end of the junction differs, possibly owing to a read error.

This CDR3 spans 14 amino acids. Looked up from germline, CDR1 is DFQATT and CDR2 is SNEGSKA (reference sequence). The authors ran a second PCR of 7 to 11 cycles using a sample-barcoded 5' primer and a J-beta primer mix. Via MiXCR, TCRdb re-called the 5' RACE reads, giving one row per CDR3 protein. The repertoire consists of about 1.8 million distinct CDR3 sequences, with just under 50% occurring once and the leading ten covering approximately 2.1%. The sequence was obtained from a woman aged 40 to 50 in good health. Sequenced sample: blood. The chain has TRBV20-1 and TRBJ2-3, with 10 positions matching TRBD2. The CDR3 bases are TGCGGTGCCTCAGCGGGGGGGCCTATAGATACGCAGTATTTT. It is translated as CGASAGGPIDTQYF.